The rows below give T cell receptor beta chains drawn from one sample of a study of shared clonotypes between healthy human individuals. Some clones are missing from TCRdb's copy, which holds only in-frame ones; the method was immunoSEQ multiplex PCR. Among approximately 2,200,000 clones listed, approximately 94% were seen once. Material for sequencing was naive CD8+ T cells from PBMCs. These receptors originate from a man aged 18 to 30 in good health. Some clones in this sample may be carry-over from other donors' samples. Each CDR3 is given without its conserved first and last residue. Part of the rows lack a size; the others show once, few, many or a class for expanded clones.

J gene,V gene,clone size,CDR3 protein
TRBJ2-7,TRBV5-1,-,ASSLSGDSYEQY
TRBJ2-7,TRBV9,-,ASSGGTGLYEQY
TRBJ2-3,TRBV18,-,ASSPPRDTQY
TRBJ1-1,TRBV7-9,-,ASSLAPRGALNTEAF
TRBJ2-7,TRBV27,once,ASSTGTGIYEQY
TRBJ2-5,TRBV16,-,ASSQSRTPRGETQY
TRBJ1-2,TRBV19,once,ASSIRLFVLGYT
TRBJ2-1,TRBV27,-,ASSLGASGRNEQF
TRBJ2-5,TRBV29-1,-,SVVTRVGAETQY
TRBJ2-1,TRBV4-3,-,ASSQDLRNNEQF
-,TRBV30,-,AGHGGGQSEQY
TRBJ2-7,TRBV7-9,-,ASSSPPHEQY
TRBJ2-2,TRBV27,-,ASSASRNRGTGELF
TRBJ2-7,TRBV5-5,-,ASSPGTGGLEQY
TRBJ2-1,TRBV15,-,ATSRGTSGNYNEQF
TRBJ2-2,TRBV7-7,-,ASSSMAGYAATGELF
TRBJ2-1,TRBV7-9,few,ASSLAWGEQF
TRBJ1-1,TRBV4-2,-,ASSQVAGGHAEAF
TRBJ2-3,TRBV6-6,-,ASSYAAGGTDTQY
TRBJ2-3,TRBV7-9,-,ASSPPGRGGQDTQY
TRBJ2-7,TRBV28,-,ASSLVISYEQY
TRBJ2-7,TRBV28,few,ASSPLYEQY
TRBJ1-2,TRBV27,-,ATVDRGGSYT
TRBJ1-5,TRBV28,-,ASSLWVPGDYSNQPQH
TRBJ2-1,TRBV7-2,-,ASSLGGRNEQF
TRBJ2-3,TRBV9,-,ASSVLVRGTDTQY
TRBJ2-4,TRBV7-9,-,ASRPGEGMWAKNIQY
TRBJ2-1,TRBV9,-,ASSTSGSSDEQF
TRBJ1-2,TRBV7-9,-,ASSQGAYGYT
TRBJ2-7,TRBV29-1,once,SARTGFGQY
TRBJ2-7,TRBV11-2,-,ASSARTSGSSYEQY
TRBJ2-7,TRBV2,-,ASSESGTGGGYEQY
TRBJ1-1,TRBV4-1,-,ASSRRDRVNTEAF
TRBJ2-2,TRBV27,-,ASSFIPTQQNTGELF